The rows below give T cell receptor beta chains drawn from one sample of a study of blood T cell repertoires in COVID-19. Repertoires were generated with immunoSEQ multiplex PCR, while TCRdb's copy carries only in-frame clones and drops some. This table holds about 240,000 clones, more than 75% found once. The specimen was peripheral blood. The origin of the receptors is a middle-aged woman who had recovered from COVID-19. Each CDR3 is given with its conserved first and last residue. D genes are given only for firm matches. Size is omitted from some rows. Given values are once, few, many or a class for expanded clones.

length | J | V | D | size | DNA | CDR3
15 | TRBJ1-2 | TRBV21-1 | . | . | TGTGCCAGCAGCTCTCGACACCACCCCCTCTATGGCTACACCTTC | CASSSRHHPLYGYTF
15 | TRBJ2-4 | TRBV7-2 | TRBD1 | few | TGTGCCAGCAGCCGGACAGGGGGCGAGGGAAACATTCAGTACTTC | CASSRTGGEGNIQYF
16 | TRBJ1-4 | TRBV9 | TRBD1 | many | TGTGCCAGCAGCAAACAGGGGGCCCCAACTAATGAAAAACTGTTTTTT | CASSKQGAPTNEKLFF
13 | TRBJ1-4 | TRBV12-3/TRBV12-4 | . | . | TGTGCCATAAGGGGCCCGACTAATGAAAAACTGTTTTTT | CAIRGPTNEKLFF
12 | TRBJ1-5 | TRBV28 | . | . | TGTGCCAGCAGTGGGGGGAATCAGCCCCAGCATTTT | CASSGGNQPQHF
14 | TRBJ1-1 | TRBV19 | . | . | TGTGCCAGTAGCAACGAGTATGGGGGGTCTGAAGCTTTCTTT | CASSNEYGGSEAFF
12 | TRBJ1-2 | TRBV5-4 | TRBD1 | . | TGTGCCAGCGCAAACAGGGGCTATGGCTACACCTTC | CASANRGYGYTF
16 | TRBJ2-7 | TRBV7-2 | TRBD2 | . | TGTGCCAGCAGCCCCCGACTAGCGGGAGGCTCCTACGAGCAGTACTTC | CASSPRLAGGSYEQYF
15 | TRBJ2-7 | TRBV21-1 | . | . | TGTGCCAGCAGCAAGTTGGCGGGAGATCCCTACGAGCAGTACTTC | CASSKLAGDPYEQYF
13 | TRBJ2-3 | TRBV19 | . | . | TGTGCCAGTAGTCCCCGCCGGGGGGATACGCAGTATTTT | CASSPRRGDTQYF
16 | TRBJ2-2 | TRBV7-3 | TRBD2 | . | TGTGCCAGCAGCTCCCCCCTCGCGGGAGCCACCGGGGAGCTGTTTTTT | CASSSPLAGATGELFF
13 | TRBJ2-1 | TRBV11-3 | TRBD2 | few | TGTGCCAGCAGCTTAGATGCGGGGGGGACGTCGTTCTTC | CASSLDAGGTSFF
14 | TRBJ2-4 | TRBV30 | TRBD1 | . | TGTGCCTGGAGGATGACAGGGGGCCAGAACATTCAGTACTTC | CAWRMTGGQNIQYF
11 | TRBJ2-7 | TRBV7-8 | . | . | TGTGCCAGCAGCCCCCGGGGGGAGCAGTACTTC | CASSPRGEQYF
11 | TRBJ1-2 | TRBV5-8 | . | few | TGTGCCAGCAGCTTTTGGGCCGGCTACACCTTC | CASSFWAGYTF
18 | TRBJ2-2 | TRBV24-1 | TRBD1 | . | TGTGCCACCAGTGATCCCCCCCGGGACAGGGCGGGCACCGGGGAGCTGTTTTTT | CATSDPPRDRAGTGELFF
13 | TRBJ1-5 | TRBV7-2 | . | . | TGTGCCAGCAGCTTAGAGGCAGGTCAGCCCCAGCATTTT | CASSLEAGQPQHF
15 | TRBJ2-5 | TRBV18 | . | . | TGTGCCAGCTCACGGAGGGCAGGGGGCCAAGAGACCCAGTACTTC | CASSRRAGGQETQYF
12 | TRBJ1-3 | TRBV30 | . | . | TGTGCCTGCCAGGACAGTGGAAACACCATATATTTT | CACQDSGNTIYF
16 | TRBJ2-1 | TRBV24-1 | . | . | TGTGCCACCAGTGAACCGTCTCCCGGCTCCTACAATGAGCAGTTCTTC | CATSEPSPGSYNEQFF